These 28 T cell receptor beta chains originate from one sample sequenced in a study of OX40 agonist ivuxolimab in advanced cancers. Some clones are missing from TCRdb's copy, which holds only in-frame ones; the method was immunoSEQ multiplex PCR. Here the sample spans around 61,000 clones, roughly 80% being singletons. Sequencing used CD4+ or CD8+ T cells sorted from blood, obtained in a trial of the OX40 agonist ivuxolimab. The receptors were gathered from an adult with an advanced solid tumor such as melanoma, head and neck, liver or kidney cancer.

This rearrangement joins TRBV4-2 to TRBJ2-7; a possible D gene is TRBD2 (6 bases). This CDR3 has 12 amino acids. Germline V CDR1 and CDR2: LGHNA, YNFKEQ. V shed 0 bases and J shed 6 bases, with 6 bases lying between them. CDR3: CASSQDGGEQYF. The CDR3 coding sequence is TGTGCCAGCAGCCAAGACGGGGGCGAGCAGTACTTC.

On this clone itself: One end of the junction fails to match germline, which may point to a read error. This sequence joins TRBV9 and TRBJ2-1; TRBD2 matches at 15 bases. The CDR3 is made up of 14 amino acids. Germline V CDR1 and CDR2: SGDLS, YYNGEE. Here the CDR3 DNA reads TGTGCCAGCAGCGAGGGACTAGCGGGGGGAATTCGTCTCTTC. It codes for CASSEGLAGGIRLF.

The chain is built from TRBV5-4 and TRBJ2-5, with D unclear. The J call may be wrong; the DNA end is better matched by TRBJ2-7. The germline V gene has CDR1 SGHNT and CDR2 YYREEE (reference sequence). The CDR3 loop spans 15 amino acids. CDR3 sequence: CASSLDLTEPYEQYF. CDR3 nucleotide sequence: TGTGCCAGCAGCTTGGATTTGACGGAACCCTACGAGCAGTACTTC.

The chain has TRBV19 and TRBJ1-5; 7 nucleotides agree with TRBD1. V lost 5 bases to trimming and J lost 8 bases; unmatched junction nucleotides: 9. The V gene's germline CDR1 is LNHDA and CDR2 SQIVND (reference sequence). The CDR3 sequence is 14 residues long. CDR3: CASSERQGGKPQHF. CDR3 in DNA: TGTGCCAGTAGTGAGCGACAGGGCGGAAAGCCCCAGCATTTT.

The rearrangement links TRBV7-9 to TRBJ2-5; no definite D call. The end of the DNA fits TRBJ2-7 better, so the J call may be wrong. The CDR3 is 12 amino acids. Looked up from germline, CDR1 is SEHNR and CDR2 is FQNEAQ (reference sequence). DNA for the CDR3: TGTGCCAGCAGCAGGGCCACCTACGAGCAGTACTTC. Translated: CASSRATYEQYF.

The rearrangement uses TRBV28 and TRBJ1-1; maybe TRBD1 (6 bases). CDR1 and CDR2 from the germline V gene are MDHEN and SYDVKM. Trimming removed 6 bases at V and 6 bases at J, with 17 bases between. The length of the CDR3 is 14 residues. The CDR3 DNA sequence: TGTGCCAGCAGCGCAGGGGCCGTACTCGCTGAAGCTTTCTTT. It translates to CASSAGAVLAEAFF.

This sequence joins TRBV5-1 and TRBJ1-1; tentatively, D is TRBD1 (5 bases). This CDR3 contains 15 residues. Germline CDR1 reads SGHRS; CDR2 reads YFSETQ. V gave up 5 bases and J gave up 6 bases, with 20 bases separating them. The CDR3 DNA is TGCGCCAGCAGGTCGTACGGACAAAAAGGCGCTGAAGCTTTCTTT. This gives the protein CASRSYGQKGAEAFF.

The chain uses TRBV6-1 and TRBJ1-2, with D maybe TRBD1 (5 bases). The germline CDR1 and CDR2 sequences are MNHNS and SASEGT. Trimming left V 0 bases short and J 0 bases short, with 8 bases between. This CDR3 region has 15 residues. As DNA, the CDR3 is TGTGCCAGCAGTGAAGCGGGGGAGACTAACTATGGCTACACCTTC. Amino acid sequence: CASSEAGETNYGYTF.

The chain employs TRBV30 and TRBJ1-5; D is unclear. The CDR3 consists of 13 residues. Trimming left V 0 bases short and J 5 bases short, with 8 bases between. Per the germline V gene, CDR1 is GTSNPN and CDR2 is SVGIG (reference sequence). CDR3 sequence: CAWSVGNDQPQHF. Written as DNA, the CDR3 is TGTGCCTGGAGTGTAGGAAACGATCAGCCCCAGCATTTT.

The chain employs TRBV5-4 and TRBJ2-7; 10 nucleotides align to TRBD2. Per the germline V gene, CDR1 is SGHNT and CDR2 is YYREEE (reference sequence). CDR3 length: 15 residues. J gave up 3 bases and V 1 base, and 4 bases lay outside the gene matches. The CDR3 sequence: CASSLFLAGDYEQYF. CDR3 in DNA: TGTGCCAGCAGCTTGTTCCTAGCGGGAGACTACGAGCAGTACTTC.

The rearrangement uses TRBV7-3 and TRBJ2-7; D may correspond to TRBD1 or TRBD2 (5 bases each). This CDR3 spans 15 amino acids. Germline V gene lookup returns CDR1 SGHTA and CDR2 FQGTGA. V gave up 5 bases and J gave up 0 bases, with 14 bases separating them. The CDR3, as DNA: TGTGCCAGCAGCCCCGGCCCGGGGCGCTCCTACGAGCAGTACTTC. This gives the protein CASSPGPGRSYEQYF.

The chain couples TRBV7-8 to TRBJ2-3; no clear D. Germline V gene lookup returns CDR1 SGHVS and CDR2 FQNEAQ. V lost 0 bases and J lost 2, with 9 bases in between. This CDR3 comprises 15 residues. This chain's CDR3 is CASSLAWTSTDTQYF. The CDR3 nucleotides read TGTGCCAGCAGCTTAGCGTGGACGTCCACAGATACGCAGTATTTT.

This sequence joins TRBV7-8 and TRBJ1-4, with a possible D match to TRBD1 (6 bases). The germline V gene encodes CDR1 SGHVS and CDR2 FQNEAQ. The CDR3 totals 15 residues. The V and J ends lost 4 bases and 3 bases respectively, with 12 bases between them. CDR3 sequence reads: CASSSTGTPNEKLFF. The CDR3 coding sequence is TGTGCCAGCAGCTCCACAGGGACACCTAATGAAAAACTGTTTTTT. Drawing the rest from reference TRBV7-8 and TRBJ1-4, the complete variable domain is GAGVSQSPRYKVAKRGQDVALRCDPISGHVSLFWYQQALGQGPEFLTYFQNEAQLDKSGLPSDRFFAERPEGSVSTLKIQRTQQEDSAVYLCASSSTGTPNEKLFFGSGTQLSVL.

This sequence joins TRBV7-2 and TRBJ1-2; D not certain. CDR1 SGHTA and CDR2 FQGNSA come from the germline V gene. The V end lost 1 base, the J end lost 0 bases, and 9 bases lay between the germline ends. The CDR3 is 15 amino acids. In DNA, the CDR3 is TGTGCCAGCAGCTTAGGAGAGGTTACTAACTATGGCTACACCTTC. Amino acid sequence: CASSLGEVTNYGYTF.

The chain employs TRBV27 and TRBJ1-3; no reliable D call. Looked up from germline, CDR1 is MNHEY and CDR2 is SMNVEV (reference sequence). V lost 6 bases to trimming and J lost 2 bases, with 11 bases between them. The CDR3 has 14 residues. In DNA form, the CDR3 reads TGTGCCAGCAGCATAGGAGGAGCTGGAAACACCATATATTTT. It codes for CASSIGGAGNTIYF.

The chain couples TRBV5-1 to TRBJ1-3; the D is unclear. Trimming cost V 0 bases and J 0 bases, with 10 bases left between them. CDR3 size: 16 residues. Germline V gene sequence: CDR1 SGHRS, CDR2 YFSETQ. CDR3 bases: TGCGCCAGCAGCTTGGGGCAGGCGATCTCTGGAAACACCATATATTTT. Translation: CASSLGQAISGNTIYF.

The table lists this clone with a few counts. A read error is the likely source, as a far larger clone sits one nucleotide away. The chain couples TRBV4-2 to TRBJ1-3, with a weak D call TRBD1 (6 bases). This CDR3 comprises 15 residues. With 6 bases removed from V and 5 bases from J, the gap between germline ends came to 17 bases. The germline CDR1 and CDR2 sequences are LGHNA and YNFKEQ. In DNA, the CDR3 is TGTGCCAGCAGTCCTGAGGAGGACAGAAGAAACACCATATATTTT. Translating it yields CASSPEEDRRNTIYF.

This clone turned up a few times. The chain links TRBV7-8 to TRBJ1-3, with 7 bases fitting TRBD1. Trimming removed 5 bases from V and 0 bases from J; junction bases left unmatched: 7. Germline CDR1 is SGHVS and CDR2 is FQNEAQ. The CDR3 covers 16 residues. The DNA of the CDR3 is TGTGCCAGCAGCCCCGGGACAGCCAACTCTGGAAACACCATATATTTT. It specifies CASSPGTANSGNTIYF.

The V call is TRBV7-2, the J call TRBJ1-2; weak D call: TRBD1 (5 bases). From germline, CDR1 is SGHTA and CDR2 FQGNSA. The ends were cut back, 4 bases at V and 2 bases at J, with 8 bases in the middle. The CDR3 is 13 amino acids. The CDR3 DNA sequence: TGTGCCAGCAGCTCGACAGCGAACTATGGCTACACCTTC. Encoded protein: CASSSTANYGYTF.

This chain uses TRBV5-4 with TRBJ2-3; 16 bases agree with TRBD2. CDR1 and CDR2 from the germline V gene are SGHNT and YYREEE (reference sequence). The CDR3 sequence is 19 residues long. V lost 5 bases to trimming and J lost 1 base; unmatched junction nucleotides: 10. DNA of the CDR3: TGTGCCAGCAGTTTTCCCGGGACTAGCGGGAGGGGTGGCACAGATACGCAGTATTTT. This translates into CASSFPGTSGRGGTDTQYF.

The rearrangement joins TRBV6-6 to TRBJ2-3, with D possibly TRBD2 on 6 matching bases. This CDR3 is built from 16 residues. The germline V gene encodes CDR1 MNHNY and CDR2 SVGAGI (reference sequence). The V end was cut by 2 bases, the J end by 0 bases, with 12 bases between. The CDR3 loop reads CASSYPGETSTDTQYF. CDR3 DNA sequence: TGTGCCAGCAGTTACCCGGGGGAAACTAGCACAGATACGCAGTATTTT.

CDR3 sequence (DNA): TGTGCCAGCAGCTCTGTACCGAAAGGGCGAGGGGGCACCATATATTTT. Protein sequence: CASSSVPKGRGGTIYF. The V call is TRBV7-2, the J call TRBJ1-3; TRBD1 is a possible D gene (6 bases). In germline, CDR1 is SGHTA, CDR2 FQGNSA. V was cut by 4 bases and J by 9 bases, with 22 bases left in between. The CDR3 has 16 amino acids. Combining the CDR3 with reference TRBV7-2 and TRBJ1-3 gives the whole variable domain GAGVSQSPSNKVTEKGKDVELRCDPISGHTALYWYRQSLGQGLEFLIYFQGNSAPDKSGLPSDRFSAERTGGSVSTLTIQRTQQEDSAVYLCASSSVPKGRGGTIYFGEGSWLTVV.

The J gene is TRBJ1-2, the V gene TRBV4-1; 7 bases agree with TRBD1. Germline assignment: CDR1 MGHRA and CDR2 YSYEKL. The CDR3 is 16 amino acids. V lost 2 bases and J lost 2; bases outside the gene matches: 8. CDR3 region: CASSQNRDSQNYGYTF. For the CDR3, the DNA is TGCGCCAGCAGCCAAAATCGGGACAGCCAGAACTATGGCTACACCTTC.

V gene TRBV6-1 combines with J gene TRBJ1-2, with 7 nucleotides matching TRBD1. Per germline, CDR1 MNHNS and CDR2 SASEGT. The CDR3 sequence is 16 residues long. V shed 4 bases, J shed 4 bases, and the junction held 12 bases outside the gene matches. The CDR3 here is CASSAGETGWRYGYTF. The CDR3 DNA sequence: TGTGCCAGCAGTGCGGGAGAGACAGGGTGGCGCTATGGCTACACCTTC.

This clone appeared once. The chain combines TRBV19 with TRBJ2-1, with D perhaps given as TRBD1 or TRBD2 (5 bases each). The CDR3 contains 13 residues. CDR1 and CDR2 from the germline V gene are LNHDA and SQIVND (reference sequence). Trimming left V 6 bases short and J 4 bases short, with 10 bases between. The chain's CDR3 is CASSRDRYNEQFF. The CDR3 DNA sequence: TGTGCCAGTAGCAGGGACCGTTACAATGAGCAGTTCTTC.

V is TRBV4-2 and J is TRBJ1-2; D not resolved. The germline gives CDR1 LGHNA, CDR2 YNFKEQ. Trimming removed 7 bases from V and 0 bases from J, with 15 bases in between. This CDR3 is built from 15 residues. CDR3 nucleotide sequence: TGTGCCAGCACCACTTACCTAAGTTCTAACTATGGCTACACCTTC. Translated, it gives CASTTYLSSNYGYTF.

This chain joins TRBV2 and TRBJ1-4; unclear D gene. V was pared by 6 bases and J by 6 bases, with 11 bases between. There are 13 residues in the CDR3. Germline CDR1 and CDR2: SNHLY and FYNNEI. CDR3 protein: CASSPQGDEKLFF. The DNA for the CDR3 is TGTGCCAGCAGCCCTCAAGGAGATGAAAAACTGTTTTTT.

The chain has TRBV29-1 and TRBJ1-5; 7 bases agree with TRBD1. The CDR3 is 14 amino acids. CDR1 is SQVTM, CDR2 ANQGSEA, per germline. The V segment lost 4 bases and the J segment 1 base; nucleotides outside the gene matches: 4. The CDR3 region has the DNA TGCAGCGTTGCACAGGGGAACAGCAATCAGCCCCAGCATTTT. Amino acids: CSVAQGNSNQPQHF.